One sample yielded the 9 T cell receptor beta chains listed below, sequenced in a study of response to subunit inactivated influenza vaccine. TCRdb re-called the RT-PCR reads with MiXCR, one entry per CDR3 protein. The sample includes about 830,000 distinct CDR3 sequences, approximately 17% of them seen just once. The sequencing used PBMCs from blood, collected around 5 days after vaccination. Receptors were obtained from a man aged 45-60 years who received an inactivated influenza vaccine.

A few counts support this clonotype. The rearrangement joins TRBV30 to TRBJ1-6; TRBD1 matches 10 bases. Unmatched junction bases numbered 6, after V lost 3 bases and J lost 7 bases. The CDR3 runs to 15 residues. Germline lookup yields CDR1 GTSNPN and CDR2 SVGIG (reference sequence). In DNA form, the CDR3 reads TGTGCCTGGAGGGATACGGGACAGGGGAATTCACCCCTCCACTTT. Translation: CAWRDTGQGNSPLHF. The full variable domain, completed using reference TRBV30 and TRBJ1-6, is SQTIHQWPATLVQPVGSPLSLECTVEGTSNPNLYWYRQAAGRGLQLLFYSVGIGQISSEVPQNLSASRPQDRQFILSSKKLLLSDSGFYLCAWRDTGQGNSPLHFGNGTRLTVT.

As for this clonotype: An end of the junction does not agree with germline; a read error may underlie this. V gene TRBV20-1 combines with J gene TRBJ2-3; 14 bases map to TRBD2. The CDR3 consists of 14 residues. Per germline, CDR1 DFQATT and CDR2 SNEGSKA (reference sequence). The CDR3 spells CSAPGLAGGNTQNF. In nucleotides, the CDR3 is TGCAGTGCACCCGGACTAGCGGGAGGAAATACGCAGAATTTT.

This clonotype showed up many times. The rearrangement uses TRBV25-1 and TRBJ2-1; 9 positions match TRBD2. Germline-derived CDR1 and CDR2 are MGHDK and SYGVNS. CDR3 length: 14 residues. With V trimmed by 4 bases and J by 7 bases, 5 bases remained unmatched. CDR3 coding DNA: TGTGCCAGCAGTGTACCGGGACTAGCAAATGAGCAGTTCTTC. This sequence encodes CASSVPGLANEQFF. Looking up the rest from reference TRBV25-1 and TRBJ2-1 gives the full variable domain: EADIYQTPRYLVIGTGKKITLECSQTMGHDKMYWYQQDPGMELHLIHYSYGVNSTEKGDLSSESTVSRIRTEHFPLTLESARPSHTSQYLCASSVPGLANEQFFGPGTRLTVL.

This clonotype was detected many times. The chain has TRBV7-3 and TRBJ2-1, with 7 bases lining up with TRBD2. Germline loops: CDR1 SGHTA, CDR2 FQGTGA. V shed 2 bases, J shed 10 bases, and the junction held 8 bases outside the gene matches. The length of the CDR3 is 14 residues. The CDR3 is CASSLVAGVEEQFF. CDR3 bases: TGTGCCAGCAGCTTAGTGGCGGGAGTTGAGGAGCAGTTCTTC.

This clonotype was seen a handful of times. The CDR3 nucleotides read TGTGCCAGCAGTCTTCAACAGGGTGTCCACGAGCAGTACTTC. Protein sequence: CASSLQQGVHEQYF. The rearrangement joins TRBV6-2 or TRBV6-3 to TRBJ2-7; D might be TRBD1 (6 bases). CDR3 length equals 14 residues. Germline CDR1 MNHEY, CDR2 SVGEGT. V was cut by 5 bases and J by 5 bases, with 16 bases left in between.

In its sample, this clonotype was seen a few times. CDR3 bases: TGTGCCACCAGCAGAGATAGAGCAGGTCTAATAGCCAAAAACATTCAGTACTTC. Translating gives CATSRDRAGLIAKNIQYF. V is TRBV15 and J is TRBJ2-4; D is uncertain. The CDR3 is 18 residues long. CDR1 and CDR2 from the germline V gene are LNHNV and YYDKDF (reference sequence). V was cut by 0 bases and J by 0 bases, with 15 bases left in between. Using reference TRBV15 and TRBJ2-4 for the parts outside the CDR3, the full variable domain is DAMVIQNPRYQVTQFGKPVTLSCSQTLNHNVMYWYQQKSSQAPKLLFHYYDKDFNNEADTPDNFQSRRPNTSFCFLDIRSPGLGDTAMYLCATSRDRAGLIAKNIQYFGAGTRLSVL.

In DNA, the CDR3 is TGTGCCAGCAGTTCGACTAGCTCCTACGAGCAGTACTTC. Its translation is CASSSTSSYEQYF. The chain couples TRBV28 to TRBJ2-7; tentative D call: TRBD2 (6 bases). The V gene's germline CDR1 is MDHEN and CDR2 SYDVKM. V was trimmed by 4 bases and J by 0 bases, leaving 7 bases between them. The CDR3 is 13 residues long.

There are a few counts of this clonotype. The chain employs TRBV20-1 and TRBJ1-1; D remains ambiguous. CDR3 length: 11 residues. V was cut by 1 base and J by 8 bases, with 8 bases left in between. Germline V gene lookup returns CDR1 DFQATT and CDR2 SNEGSKA (reference sequence). The CDR3 nucleotides read TGCAGTGCTAGAGCCCCAGGAGAAGCTTTCTTT. Its translation: CSARAPGEAFF.

The V and J genes are TRBV29-1 and TRBJ2-5, with 8 bases that match TRBD2. With V trimmed by 5 bases and J by 4 bases, 6 bases remained unmatched. Germline V CDR1 and CDR2: SQVTM, ANQGSEA. This CDR3 region has 13 residues. The CDR3 DNA follows: TGCAGCGTTCGCGGGGGGCCGGGAGAGACCCAGTACTTC. Translating gives CSVRGGPGETQYF.